This T cell receptor beta chain was captured in a study of blood T cell repertoires in COVID-19. The CDR3 is made up of 16 amino acids. The V gene end was trimmed by 6 bases and the J gene end by 0 bases; junction bases not matched to a gene: 10. Germline loops: CDR1 MDHEN, CDR2 SYDVKM. Sequencing used immunoSEQ multiplex PCR; TCRdb keeps in-frame clones, though not all of them. The sample carries about 370,000 clones, around 90% recorded once. The source is a woman in her twenties or thirties with COVID-19, enrolled during active disease. This sequence joins TRBV28 and TRBJ2-7; 8 bases are a match to TRBD1. The sample was peripheral blood. CDR3 nucleotides: TGTGCCAGCAGAAACTGGGGACAGGCCAGCTCCTACGAGCAGTACTTC. Its protein is CASRNWGQASSYEQYF.